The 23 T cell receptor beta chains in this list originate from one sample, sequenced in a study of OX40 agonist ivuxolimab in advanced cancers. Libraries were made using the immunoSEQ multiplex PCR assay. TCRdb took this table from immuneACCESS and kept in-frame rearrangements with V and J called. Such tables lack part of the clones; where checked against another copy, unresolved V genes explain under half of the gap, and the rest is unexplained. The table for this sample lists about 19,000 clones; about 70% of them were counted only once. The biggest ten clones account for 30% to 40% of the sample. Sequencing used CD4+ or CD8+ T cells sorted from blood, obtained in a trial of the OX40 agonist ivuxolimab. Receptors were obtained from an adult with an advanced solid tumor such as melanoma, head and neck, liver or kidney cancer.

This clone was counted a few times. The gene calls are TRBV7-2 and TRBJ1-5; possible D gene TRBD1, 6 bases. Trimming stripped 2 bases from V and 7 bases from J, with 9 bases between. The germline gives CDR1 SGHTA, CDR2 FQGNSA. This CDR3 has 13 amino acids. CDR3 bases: TGTGCCAGCAGCTTACACAGGGCCCAGCCCCAGCATTTT. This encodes CASSLHRAQPQHF. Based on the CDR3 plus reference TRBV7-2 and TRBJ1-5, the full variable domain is GAGVSQSPSNKVTEKGKDVELRCDPISGHTALYWYRQSLGQGLEFLIYFQGNSAPDKSGLPSDRFSAERTGGSVSTLTIQRTQQEDSAVYLCASSLHRAQPQHFGDGTRLSIL.

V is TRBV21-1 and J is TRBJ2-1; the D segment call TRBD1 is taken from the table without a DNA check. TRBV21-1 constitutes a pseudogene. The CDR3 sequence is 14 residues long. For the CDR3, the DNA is TGTGCCAGCAGCCTTAGGACAGGGGGCTGGGAGCAGTTCTTC. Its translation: CASSLRTGGWEQFF.

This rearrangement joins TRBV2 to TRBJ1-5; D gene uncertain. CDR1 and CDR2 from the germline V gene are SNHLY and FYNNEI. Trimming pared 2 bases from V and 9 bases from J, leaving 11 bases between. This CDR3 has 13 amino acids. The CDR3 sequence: CASSEPPHAPQHF. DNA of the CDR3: TGTGCCAGCAGTGAACCCCCTCATGCGCCCCAGCATTTT.

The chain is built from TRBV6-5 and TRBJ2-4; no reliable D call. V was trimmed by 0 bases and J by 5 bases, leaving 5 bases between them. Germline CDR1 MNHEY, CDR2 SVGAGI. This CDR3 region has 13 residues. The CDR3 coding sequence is TGTGCCAGCAGTTACTCGTATCAAAACATTCAGTACTTC. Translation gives CASSYSYQNIQYF.

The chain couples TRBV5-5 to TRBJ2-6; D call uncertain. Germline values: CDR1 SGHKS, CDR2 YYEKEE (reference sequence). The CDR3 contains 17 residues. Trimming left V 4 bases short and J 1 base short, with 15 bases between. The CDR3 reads CASSPGASGSGANVLTF. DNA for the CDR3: TGTGCCAGCAGCCCCGGAGCGTCGGGTTCTGGGGCCAACGTCCTGACTTTC.

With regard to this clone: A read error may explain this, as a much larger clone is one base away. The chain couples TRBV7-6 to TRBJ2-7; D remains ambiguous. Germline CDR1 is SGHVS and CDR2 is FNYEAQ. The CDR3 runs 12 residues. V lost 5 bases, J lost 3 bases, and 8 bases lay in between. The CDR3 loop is CASSPDRYEQYF. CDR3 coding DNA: TGTGCCAGCAGCCCCGACCGCTACGAGCAGTACTTC.

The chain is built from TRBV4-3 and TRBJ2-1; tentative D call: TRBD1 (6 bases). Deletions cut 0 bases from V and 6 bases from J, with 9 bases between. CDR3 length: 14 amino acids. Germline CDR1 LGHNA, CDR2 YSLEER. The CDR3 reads CASSQDKQGNEQFF. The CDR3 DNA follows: TGCGCCAGCAGCCAAGATAAACAGGGCAATGAGCAGTTCTTC.

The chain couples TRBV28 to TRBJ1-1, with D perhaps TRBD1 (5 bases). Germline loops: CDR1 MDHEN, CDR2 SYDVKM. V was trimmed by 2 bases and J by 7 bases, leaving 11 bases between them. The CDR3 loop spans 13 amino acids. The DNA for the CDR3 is TGTGCCAGCAGTTTACAGGGAAGTAGTGAAGCTTTCTTT. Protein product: CASSLQGSSEAFF.

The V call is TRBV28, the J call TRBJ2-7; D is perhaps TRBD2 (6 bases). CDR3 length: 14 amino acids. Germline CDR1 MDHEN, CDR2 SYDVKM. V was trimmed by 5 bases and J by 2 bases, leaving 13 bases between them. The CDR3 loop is CASSAGLITYEQYF. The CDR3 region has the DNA TGTGCCAGCAGTGCGGGACTGATCACCTACGAGCAGTACTTC.

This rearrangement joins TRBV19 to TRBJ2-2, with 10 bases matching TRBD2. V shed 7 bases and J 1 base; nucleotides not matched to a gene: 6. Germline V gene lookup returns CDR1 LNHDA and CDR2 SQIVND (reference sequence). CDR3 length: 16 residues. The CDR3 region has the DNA TGTGCCAGTATCCGGACTAGCGGATTGAACACCGGGGAGCTGTTTTTT. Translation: CASIRTSGLNTGELFF.

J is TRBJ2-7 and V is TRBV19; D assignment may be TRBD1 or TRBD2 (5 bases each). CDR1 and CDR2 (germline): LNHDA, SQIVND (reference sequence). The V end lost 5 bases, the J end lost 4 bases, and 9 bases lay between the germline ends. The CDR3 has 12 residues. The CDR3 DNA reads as TGTGCCAGTAGTTCGGGGCGTTACGAGCAGTACTTC. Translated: CASSSGRYEQYF.

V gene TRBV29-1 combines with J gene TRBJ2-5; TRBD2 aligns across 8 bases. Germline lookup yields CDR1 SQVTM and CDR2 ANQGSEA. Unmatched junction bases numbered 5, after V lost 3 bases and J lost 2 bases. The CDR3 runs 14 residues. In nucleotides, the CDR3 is TGCAGCGTTGAGCTAGCGGGTATACAAGAGACCCAGTACTTC. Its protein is CSVELAGIQETQYF.

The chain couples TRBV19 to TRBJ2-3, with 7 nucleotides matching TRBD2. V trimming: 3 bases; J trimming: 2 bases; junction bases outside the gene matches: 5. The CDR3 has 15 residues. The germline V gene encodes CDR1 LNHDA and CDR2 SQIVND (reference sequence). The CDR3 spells CASSIGGGHTDTQYF. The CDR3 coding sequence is TGTGCCAGTAGTATCGGGGGAGGGCACACAGATACGCAGTATTTT.

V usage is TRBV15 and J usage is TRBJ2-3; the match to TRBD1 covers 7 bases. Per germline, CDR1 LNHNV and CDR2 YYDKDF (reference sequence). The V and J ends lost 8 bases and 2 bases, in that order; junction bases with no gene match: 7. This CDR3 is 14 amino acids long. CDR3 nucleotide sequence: TGTGCCACCTTAGGACAGGCAAACACAGATACGCAGTATTTT. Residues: CATLGQANTDTQYF.

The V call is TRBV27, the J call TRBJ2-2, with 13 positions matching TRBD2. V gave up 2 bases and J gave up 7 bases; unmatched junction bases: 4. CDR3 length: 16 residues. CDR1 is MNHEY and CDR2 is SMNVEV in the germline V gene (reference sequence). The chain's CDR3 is CASSLGGLAGSGELFF. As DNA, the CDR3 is TGTGCCAGCAGTTTAGGGGGACTAGCGGGGAGCGGGGAGCTGTTTTTT.

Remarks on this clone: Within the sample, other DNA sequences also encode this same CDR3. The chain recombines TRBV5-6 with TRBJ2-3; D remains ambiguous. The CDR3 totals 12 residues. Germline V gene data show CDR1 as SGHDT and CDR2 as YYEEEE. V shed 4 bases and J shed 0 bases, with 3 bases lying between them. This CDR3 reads CASSVSTDTQYF. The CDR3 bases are TGTGCCAGCAGCGTGAGCACAGATACGCAGTATTTT.

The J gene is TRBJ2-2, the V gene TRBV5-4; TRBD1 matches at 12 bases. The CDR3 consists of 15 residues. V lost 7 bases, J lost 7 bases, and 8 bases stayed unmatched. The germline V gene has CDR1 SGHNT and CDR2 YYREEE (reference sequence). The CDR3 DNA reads TGTGCCAGCGCCCTCGGGACAGGGGGCGACGGGGAGCTGTTTTTT. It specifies CASALGTGGDGELFF.

Here the CDR3 DNA reads TGCAGCGTCGTAGTGTCCAATGAGCAGTTCTTC. It is translated as CSVVVSNEQFF. The chain recombines TRBV29-1 with TRBJ2-1; D is uncertain. The V end lost 6 bases, the J end lost 6 bases, and 9 bases lay between the germline ends. The CDR3 has 11 amino acids. The germline gives CDR1 SQVTM, CDR2 ANQGSEA.

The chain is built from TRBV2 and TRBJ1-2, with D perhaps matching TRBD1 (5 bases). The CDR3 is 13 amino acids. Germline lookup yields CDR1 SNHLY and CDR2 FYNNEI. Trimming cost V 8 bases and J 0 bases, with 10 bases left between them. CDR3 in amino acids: CASRDGSNYGYTF. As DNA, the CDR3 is TGTGCCAGCCGGGACGGGTCTAACTATGGCTACACCTTC.

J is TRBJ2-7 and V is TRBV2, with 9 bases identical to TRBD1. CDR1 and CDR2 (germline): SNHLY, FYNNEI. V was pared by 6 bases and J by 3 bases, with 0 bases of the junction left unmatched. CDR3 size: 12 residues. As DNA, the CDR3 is TGTGCCAGCAGGACAGGGGGCTACGAGCAGTACTTC. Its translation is CASRTGGYEQYF.

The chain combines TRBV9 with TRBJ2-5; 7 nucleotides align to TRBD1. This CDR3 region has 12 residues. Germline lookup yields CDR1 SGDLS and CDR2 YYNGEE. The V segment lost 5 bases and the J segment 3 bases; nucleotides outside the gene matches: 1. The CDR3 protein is CASRGTEETQYF. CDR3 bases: TGTGCCAGCAGGGGGACAGAAGAGACCCAGTACTTC. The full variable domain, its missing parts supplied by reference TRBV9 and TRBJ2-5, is DSGVTQTPKHLITATGQRVTLRCSPRSGDLSVYWYQQSLDQGLQFLIQYYNGEERAKGNILERFSAQQFPDLHSELNLSSLELGDSALYFCASRGTEETQYFGPGTRLLVL.

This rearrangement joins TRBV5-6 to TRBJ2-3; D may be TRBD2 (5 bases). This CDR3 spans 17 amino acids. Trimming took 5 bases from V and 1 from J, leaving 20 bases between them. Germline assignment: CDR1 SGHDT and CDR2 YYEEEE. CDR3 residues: CASSSWGGSGGTDTQYF. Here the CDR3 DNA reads TGTGCCAGCAGTTCATGGGGTGGTTCCGGGGGCACAGATACGCAGTATTTT.

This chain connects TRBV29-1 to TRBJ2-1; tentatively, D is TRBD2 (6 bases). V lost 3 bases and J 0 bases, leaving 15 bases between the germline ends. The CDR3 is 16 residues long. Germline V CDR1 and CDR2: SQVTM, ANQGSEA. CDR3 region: CSVDGVGGSSYNEQFF. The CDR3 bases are TGCAGCGTTGACGGAGTGGGGGGAAGCTCCTACAATGAGCAGTTCTTC.